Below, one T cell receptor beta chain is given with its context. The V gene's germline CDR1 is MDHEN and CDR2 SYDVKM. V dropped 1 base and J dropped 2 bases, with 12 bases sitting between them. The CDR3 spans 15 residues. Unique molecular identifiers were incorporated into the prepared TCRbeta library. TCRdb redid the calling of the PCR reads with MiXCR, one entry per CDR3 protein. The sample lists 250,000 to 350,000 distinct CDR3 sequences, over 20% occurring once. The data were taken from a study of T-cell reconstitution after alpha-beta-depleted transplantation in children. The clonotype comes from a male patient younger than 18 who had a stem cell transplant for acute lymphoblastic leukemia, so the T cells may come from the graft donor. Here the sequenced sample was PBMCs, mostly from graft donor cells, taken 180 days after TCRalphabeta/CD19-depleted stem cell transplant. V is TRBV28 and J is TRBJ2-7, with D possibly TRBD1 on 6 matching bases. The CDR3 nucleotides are TGTGCCAGCAGTTTATTCGACAGGTGGGCCTACGAGCAGTACTTC. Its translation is CASSLFDRWAYEQYF. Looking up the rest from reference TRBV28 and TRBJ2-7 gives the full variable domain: DVKVTQSSRYLVKRTGEKVFLECVQDMDHENMFWYRQDPGLGLRLIYFSYDVKMKEKGDIPEGYSVSREKKERFSLILESASTNQTSMYLCASSLFDRWAYEQYFGPGTRLTVT.